Below are 27 T cell receptor beta chains sequenced from a single sample in a study of blood T cell repertoires in COVID-19. Some clones are missing from TCRdb's copy, which holds only in-frame ones; the method was immunoSEQ multiplex PCR. Seen here are around 390,000 clones, approximately 87% observed once, and the top ten hold roughly a tenth. Specimen: PBMCs or T cells enriched from blood (not recorded which). These receptors were collected from a woman between 45 and 60 years old who had recovered from COVID-19.

This chain connects TRBV28 to TRBJ1-5; 8 bases line up with TRBD1. Germline CDR1 reads MDHEN; CDR2 reads SYDVKM. The CDR3 covers 17 residues. With V trimmed by 6 bases and J by 3 bases, 13 bases remained unmatched. CDR3 amino acids: CASSHWDRRKNNQPQHF. The CDR3 nucleotides read TGTGCCAGCAGCCATTGGGACAGGCGAAAGAACAATCAGCCCCAGCATTTT.

The chain carries TRBV10-3 and TRBJ1-6, with D perhaps matching TRBD1 (5 bases). In germline, CDR1 is ENHRY, CDR2 SYGVKD. The CDR3 extends over 13 amino acids. V was shortened by 7 bases and J by 6 bases, with 10 bases between the two germline ends. The CDR3 here is CAINPRVNSPLHF. Written as DNA, the CDR3 is TGTGCCATCAACCCCAGGGTTAATTCACCCCTCCACTTT.

The chain joins TRBV18 to TRBJ1-6; D not resolved. From germline, CDR1 is KGHSH and CDR2 LQKENI. The length of the CDR3 is 15 residues. The V end lost 3 bases, the J end lost 5 bases, and 11 bases lay between the germline ends. CDR3 sequence reads: CASSPGLPDNSPLHF. Written as DNA, the CDR3 is TGTGCCAGCTCACCTGGACTGCCTGATAATTCACCCCTCCACTTT.

The chain links TRBV7-9 to TRBJ2-7, with D perhaps TRBD1 (6 bases). This CDR3 is 16 amino acids long. Trimming removed 1 base at V and 0 bases at J, with 13 bases between. Per the germline V gene, CDR1 is SEHNR and CDR2 is FQNEAQ (reference sequence). This chain's CDR3 is CASSLVFRDISYEQYF. CDR3 sequence (DNA): TGTGCCAGCAGCTTAGTGTTCCGGGACATCTCCTACGAGCAGTACTTC. The variable domain in full, with the rest retrieved from reference TRBV7-9 and TRBJ2-7, is DTGVSQNPRHKITKRGQNVTFRCDPISEHNRLYWYRQTLGQGPEFLTYFQNEAQLEKSRLLSDRFSAERPKGSFSTLEIQRTEQGDSAMYLCASSLVFRDISYEQYFGPGTRLTVT.

V is TRBV20-1 and J is TRBJ1-2; D unresolved. There are 10 residues in the CDR3. The germline V gene has CDR1 DFQATT and CDR2 SNEGSKA (reference sequence). The DNA of the CDR3 is TGCAGCGCCTGGAGGAGCGGCTACACCTTC. It is translated as CSAWRSGYTF.

The chain joins TRBV5-1 to TRBJ1-6; 10 positions match TRBD1. CDR3 length: 14 amino acids. Trimming at V came to 4 bases and at J to 10 bases, leaving 5 bases not matched to a gene. The germline CDR1 and CDR2 sequences are SGHRS and YFSETQ. The CDR3 is CASSPTGGRSPLHF. As DNA, the CDR3 is TGCGCCAGCAGCCCGACAGGGGGCAGATCACCCCTCCACTTT.

The chain joins TRBV6-1 to TRBJ1-2; TRBD1 might be the D (6 bases). V was cut by 2 bases and J by 6 bases, with 13 bases left in between. The CDR3 loop spans 14 amino acids. Germline CDR1 is MNHNS and CDR2 is SASEGT. CDR3 loop: CASSEWGTKDGYTF. CDR3 nucleotide sequence: TGTGCCAGCAGTGAATGGGGGACAAAGGATGGCTACACCTTC.

The genes are TRBV2 and TRBJ2-7; 9 bases are shared with TRBD1. Germline V gene sequence: CDR1 SNHLY, CDR2 FYNNEI. CDR3 size: 16 residues. The V segment lost 1 base and the J segment 4 bases; nucleotides outside the gene matches: 8. The CDR3 DNA is TGTGCCAGCAGTGAAGGAGGCCGGGACAGGGCGTACGAGCAGTACTTC. Amino acid sequence: CASSEGGRDRAYEQYF.

The chain combines TRBV4-1 with TRBJ1-6; 8 nucleotides line up with TRBD1. This CDR3 contains 14 residues. In germline, CDR1 is MGHRA, CDR2 YSYEKL. Germline trimming cut 4 bases from V and 7 bases from J; bases unmatched to any gene: 3. The CDR3 DNA is TGCGCCAGCAGCCCGGGACAGGTCAATTCACCCCTCCACTTT. This codes for CASSPGQVNSPLHF.

This rearrangement joins TRBV20-1 to TRBJ2-5; D is unresolved. This CDR3 is built from 11 residues. Germline V CDR1 and CDR2: DFQATT, SNEGSKA (reference sequence). Trimming removed 0 bases at V and 7 bases at J, with 6 bases between. DNA for the CDR3: TGCAGTGCTAGAGACAGCGTGACCCAGTACTTC. This encodes CSARDSVTQYF.

The J gene is TRBJ2-3, the V gene TRBV10-2; 9 bases are shared with TRBD1. The germline CDR1 and CDR2 sequences are WSHSY and SAAADI. The junction had 7 bases not matched to a gene; V was cut back by 6 bases and J by 3 bases. The CDR3 loop spans 15 amino acids. The CDR3 DNA reads as TGCGCCAGCAGACTCACAGGGGGCGAAACAGATACGCAGTATTTT. Translating it yields CASRLTGGETDTQYF.

This clone has a single count. V and J are TRBV5-1 and TRBJ2-5; D is unclear. The V end was cut by 2 bases, the J end by 5 bases, with 10 bases between. The CDR3 spans 13 residues. Germline lookup yields CDR1 SGHRS and CDR2 YFSETQ. Here the CDR3 reads CASSFSSFETQYF. The DNA of the CDR3 is TGCGCCAGCAGCTTTTCGAGTTTCGAGACCCAGTACTTC.

The chain uses TRBV7-2 and TRBJ2-6; D unclear. This CDR3 spans 16 amino acids. From germline, CDR1 is SGHTA and CDR2 FQGNSA. Trimming removed 4 bases from V and 0 bases from J, with 10 bases in between. CDR3 sequence: CASSSPVFSGANVLTF. The CDR3 DNA reads as TGTGCCAGCAGCTCGCCGGTGTTCTCTGGGGCCAACGTCCTGACTTTC.

The J gene is TRBJ1-2, the V gene TRBV5-1; TRBD1 agrees at 8 bases. With 4 bases clipped from V and 10 bases from J, the junction kept 9 bases outside the gene matches. Germline V CDR1 and CDR2: SGHRS, YFSETQ. The length of the CDR3 is 13 residues. The CDR3 DNA reads as TGCGCCAGCAGCCCGGAACGGGACAGGTACTACACCTTC. Translation gives CASSPERDRYYTF.

The chain combines TRBV5-1 with TRBJ1-4; a possible D gene is TRBD1 (5 bases). V lost 3 bases, J lost 8 bases, and 20 bases lay in between. This CDR3 spans 16 amino acids. CDR1 is SGHRS and CDR2 is YFSETQ in the germline V gene. CDR3 coding DNA: TGCGCCAGCAGCTATGGGGGGTCGCAGGGCAGAGAAAAACTGTTTTTT. Its protein product is CASSYGGSQGREKLFF.

The chain carries TRBV10-3 and TRBJ2-3, with TRBD2 matching over 9 bases. The CDR3 has 16 residues. Losses at the gene ends were 3 bases for V and 0 bases for J; bases not matched to a gene: 4. Germline CDR1 is ENHRY and CDR2 is SYGVKD. This CDR3 is CAISEPSGASTDTQYF. Written as DNA, the CDR3 is TGTGCCATCAGTGAACCTAGCGGGGCTAGCACAGATACGCAGTATTTT.

The rearrangement links TRBV5-4 to TRBJ2-5; possible D gene TRBD2, 7 bases. The ends were cut back, 6 bases at V and 1 base at J, with 19 bases in the middle. Germline V CDR1 and CDR2: SGHNT, YYREEE (reference sequence). The CDR3 has 16 amino acids. CDR3 protein: CASTMGVRGAQETQYF. The CDR3 nucleotides read TGTGCCAGCACTATGGGGGTCCGGGGGGCCCAAGAGACCCAGTACTTC.

This clone was seen once. The V and J genes are TRBV7-9 and TRBJ1-2; D possibly corresponds to TRBD1 (5 bases). The V and J ends lost 1 base and 4 bases respectively, with 10 bases between them. The CDR3 extends over 14 amino acids. Germline CDR1 reads SEHNR; CDR2 reads FQNEAQ (reference sequence). The CDR3 nucleotides are TGTGCCAGCAGCTTAGGCCTAGGGGTCTATGGCTACACCTTC. It is translated as CASSLGLGVYGYTF.

The rearrangement joins TRBV28 to TRBJ1-5; 7 bases line up with TRBD1. Germline lookup yields CDR1 MDHEN and CDR2 SYDVKM. The CDR3 is 15 amino acids. V gave up 3 bases and J gave up 3 bases; unmatched junction bases: 5. The CDR3: CASSFFRGVNQPQHF. As DNA, the CDR3 is TGTGCCAGCAGTTTTTTCAGGGGGGTCAATCAGCCCCAGCATTTT. The full variable domain, with the rest looked up from reference TRBV28 and TRBJ1-5, is DVKVTQSSRYLVKRTGEKVFLECVQDMDHENMFWYRQDPGLGLRLIYFSYDVKMKEKGDIPEGYSVSREKKERFSLILESASTNQTSMYLCASSFFRGVNQPQHFGDGTRLSIL.

The V and J genes are TRBV4-3 and TRBJ1-3; D not certain. Trimming pared 0 bases from V and 2 bases from J, leaving 8 bases between. Germline V gene data show CDR1 as LGHNA and CDR2 as YSLEER. The CDR3 covers 15 residues. CDR3 region: CASSQDPLTGNTIYF. In DNA, the CDR3 is TGCGCCAGCAGCCAAGATCCTTTAACTGGAAACACCATATATTTT.

This clone has ten or more counts. The chain couples TRBV4-3 to TRBJ1-1, with D maybe TRBD1 (6 bases). The CDR3 has 15 residues. Germline-derived CDR1 and CDR2 are LGHNA and YSLEER. V shed 1 base and J shed 4 bases, with 13 bases lying between them. The CDR3 DNA reads TGCGCCAGCAGCCAAGGAGGGGGGGTGCCCACTGAAGCTTTCTTT. Translation: CASSQGGGVPTEAFF.

This chain links TRBV28 with TRBJ1-2; 11 positions agree with TRBD1. The germline gives CDR1 MDHEN, CDR2 SYDVKM. The V gene end was trimmed by 2 bases and the J gene end by 7 bases; junction bases not matched to a gene: 6. The CDR3 is made up of 15 amino acids. For the CDR3, the DNA is TGTGCCAGCAGTTTAAGGACAGGGGGCGCAGGTGGCTACACCTTC. Translation: CASSLRTGGAGGYTF.

This clone was detected only once. This chain's CDR3 is CASSRPDGGYEKLFF. DNA for the CDR3: TGTGCCAGCAGCCGCCCCGATGGTGGCTATGAAAAACTGTTTTTT. This sequence joins TRBV3-1 (or the pseudogene TRBV3-2) and TRBJ1-4, with no clear D. V lost 4 bases, J lost 6 bases, and 15 bases lay in between. CDR3 length equals 15 residues. CDR1 is LGHDT, CDR2 YNNKEL, per germline (reference sequence).

This clone was detected only a few times. The gene calls are TRBV5-6 and TRBJ1-2; 7 nucleotides match TRBD1. The CDR3 extends over 14 amino acids. Germline V lookup: CDR1 SGHDT, CDR2 YYEEEE. The V segment lost 7 bases and the J segment 3 bases; nucleotides outside the gene matches: 9. The CDR3 DNA reads as TGTGCCAGCGAAGAACAGGGGCGGTACTATGGCTACACCTTC. Amino acid sequence: CASEEQGRYYGYTF. The full variable domain, its missing parts supplied by reference TRBV5-6 and TRBJ1-2, is DAGVTQSPTHLIKTRGQQVTLRCSPKSGHDTVSWYQQALGQGPQFIFQYYEEEERQRGNFPDRFSGHQFPNYSSELNVNALLLGDSALYLCASEEQGRYYGYTFGSGTRLTVV.

This clone was seen only a few times. This chain joins TRBV28 and TRBJ1-6; unclear D gene. The CDR3 totals 18 residues. Trimming cost V 5 bases and J 7 bases, with 24 bases left between them. Germline lookup yields CDR1 MDHEN and CDR2 SYDVKM. This CDR3 is CASSLRHVRPPVNSPLHF. The CDR3 DNA follows: TGTGCCAGCAGTCTGAGACACGTTAGGCCACCTGTAAATTCACCCCTCCACTTT.

In its sample, this clone was seen a few times. The J gene is TRBJ1-2, the V gene TRBV29-1; D may be TRBD1 (5 bases). Trimming removed 5 bases from V and 8 bases from J, with 12 bases in between. The germline V gene has CDR1 SQVTM and CDR2 ANQGSEA. This CDR3 contains 11 residues. The CDR3 loop is CSVIGQGGYTF. The CDR3 DNA reads TGCAGCGTTATCGGGCAGGGCGGCTACACCTTC.

The rearrangement links TRBV5-1 to TRBJ2-1; 13 bases match TRBD2. CDR3 length: 15 residues. Per germline, CDR1 SGHRS and CDR2 YFSETQ. J gave up 8 bases and V 2 bases, and 4 bases lay outside the gene matches. DNA for the CDR3: TGCGCCAGCAGCTTTACTAGCGGGGGGGTCTATGAGCAGTTCTTC. It yields the protein CASSFTSGGVYEQFF.